The 18 T cell receptor beta chains presented below share a single source sample, sequenced in a study of regulatory T cells in long-lasting Graves disease. The time point denotes: persistent/refractory GD, antithyroid drugs over 5 years with positive TRAb. The TCR library was prepared using RNA isolated from PBMCs. The TCR beta library used iRepertoire HTBI primers with Arm-PCR amplification of CDR3. MiXCR, run by TCRdb on the multiplex PCR reads, gives a single entry per CDR3 protein. The sample carries 400,000 or so distinct CDR3 sequences, 20% to 25% recorded once. The sample was peripheral blood mononuclear cells (PBMCs), taken when the disease was refractory, from a patient treated with antithyroid drugs. The receptor set was obtained from a female donor with Graves disease.

The table lists this clonotype with a few counts. The chain joins TRBV7-2 to TRBJ1-4, with D unclear. The germline V and J ends were trimmed by 5 bases and 3 bases, with 19 bases remaining between them. This CDR3 spans 17 amino acids. The germline V gene encodes CDR1 SGHTA and CDR2 FQGNSA. The DNA for the CDR3 is TGTGCCAGCAGCCGTGACCCGAGTTTTGGGTCTAATGAAAAACTGTTTTTT. It yields the protein CASSRDPSFGSNEKLFF.

In its sample, this clonotype was seen a few times. V gene TRBV6-6 combines with J gene TRBJ1-2; the match to TRBD1 covers 9 bases. The V segment lost 0 bases and the J segment 3 bases; nucleotides outside the gene matches: 5. CDR1 and CDR2 (germline): MNHNY, SVGAGI (reference sequence). The CDR3 loop spans 16 amino acids. The CDR3 protein is CASSYSGTGPYYGYTF. CDR3 DNA sequence: TGTGCCAGCAGTTACTCGGGGACAGGGCCCTACTATGGCTACACCTTC.

In its sample, this clonotype was seen many times. This chain links TRBV7-2 with TRBJ2-4; no clear D gene. The germline V and J ends were trimmed by 0 bases and 2 bases, with 5 bases remaining between them. Germline V CDR1 and CDR2: SGHTA, FQGNSA. This CDR3 spans 14 amino acids. The CDR3 loop is CASSLAPSKNIQYF. The CDR3 DNA follows: TGTGCCAGCAGCTTAGCCCCTTCCAAAAACATTCAGTACTTC.

In this sample, this clonotype turned up once. The chain combines TRBV7-2 with TRBJ1-2, with a weak D call TRBD1 (6 bases). Germline CDR1 is SGHTA and CDR2 is FQGNSA. This CDR3 is built from 13 residues. Trimming took 5 bases from V and 7 from J, leaving 14 bases between them. The CDR3 sequence: CASSPTGGRGYTF. The CDR3 bases are TGTGCCAGCAGCCCGACAGGTGGCCGTGGCTACACCTTC.

This clonotype was picked up many times. The V call is TRBV12-3 or TRBV12-4, the J call TRBJ2-5; 7 bases fit TRBD1. This CDR3 is built from 15 residues. Unmatched junction bases numbered 9, after V lost 4 bases and J lost 4 bases. DNA for the CDR3: TGTGCCAGCAGTTCCTACAGGGGTGGGCGAGAGACCCAGTACTTC. This codes for CASSSYRGGRETQYF.

This clonotype was picked up many times. The J gene is TRBJ2-5, the V gene TRBV6-1, with a weak D call TRBD1 (6 bases). There are 14 residues in the CDR3. Germline values: CDR1 MNHNS, CDR2 SASEGT. V lost 6 bases, J lost 2 bases, and 13 bases lay in between. The CDR3 loop is CASSPGQLQETQYF. The CDR3 nucleotides read TGTGCCAGCAGCCCCGGACAGCTACAAGAGACCCAGTACTTC.

The rearrangement links TRBV9 to TRBJ2-3; the D call may be TRBD1 or TRBD2 (5 bases each). The CDR3 extends over 16 amino acids. Trimming shortened V by 2 bases and J by 0 bases, and 13 bases separated the two germline ends. Germline V gene data show CDR1 as SGDLS and CDR2 as YYNGEE. The CDR3 protein is CASSVTGTPSTDTQYF. CDR3 DNA: TGTGCCAGCAGCGTGACCGGGACGCCAAGCACAGATACGCAGTATTTT.

This chain connects TRBV5-4 to TRBJ1-2, with TRBD1 as a possible D gene (6 bases). The CDR3 runs 14 residues. Germline assignment: CDR1 SGHNT and CDR2 YYREEE (reference sequence). Trimming took off 0 bases at V and 8 bases at J, with 14 bases between the two ends. Here the CDR3 DNA reads TGTGCCAGCAGCTTGGCCAGGGGCGCGGAGGGCTACACCTTC. This gives the protein CASSLARGAEGYTF.

This clonotype was detected ten times or more. This chain links TRBV24-1 with TRBJ1-2; D may be TRBD1 (6 bases). V was cut by 6 bases and J by 4 bases, with 8 bases left in between. The germline V gene encodes CDR1 KGHDR and CDR2 SFDVKD. There are 12 residues in the CDR3. The CDR3 nucleotides are TGTGCCACCAGTAAGGGGGTCTATGGCTACACCTTC. Protein sequence: CATSKGVYGYTF.

Written as DNA, the CDR3 is TGTGCCAGCAGCGCCGACGGGACAGGGGGCAAGAGGCAGTTCTTC. Translation: CASSADGTGGKRQFF. V gene TRBV6-2 or TRBV6-3 combines with J gene TRBJ2-1; 12 positions match TRBD1. The CDR3 covers 15 residues. Germline assignment: CDR1 MNHEY and CDR2 SVGEGT. Losses at the gene ends were 6 bases for V and 12 bases for J; bases not matched to a gene: 12.

This clonotype was counted many times. J is TRBJ1-1 and V is TRBV28, with D uncertain. The CDR3 length is 15 residues. Per the germline V gene, CDR1 is MDHEN and CDR2 is SYDVKM. V gave up 2 bases and J gave up 4 bases, with 14 bases separating them. Here the CDR3 reads CASSLLGDTRTEAFF. For the CDR3, the DNA is TGTGCCAGCAGTTTACTGGGCGATACGCGCACTGAAGCTTTCTTT.

This clonotype was detected many times. The rearrangement links TRBV2 to TRBJ2-1, with a weak D call TRBD2 (6 bases). Trimming left V 3 bases short and J 8 bases short, with 17 bases between. CDR1 and CDR2 from the germline V gene are SNHLY and FYNNEI. The CDR3 contains 15 residues. The CDR3 DNA sequence: TGTGCCAGCAGTGAGGTGAGGACCAGGGAGGATGAGCAGTTCTTC. Amino acids: CASSEVRTREDEQFF.

The chain employs TRBV27 and TRBJ2-2; D tentatively fits TRBD1 or TRBD2 (6 bases each). Germline loops: CDR1 MNHEY, CDR2 SMNVEV (reference sequence). The CDR3 sequence is 14 residues long. V lost 5 bases and J lost 4, with 11 bases in between. The CDR3 here is CASSKGGATGELFF. Written as DNA, the CDR3 is TGTGCCAGCAGTAAGGGGGGCGCCACCGGGGAGCTGTTTTTT.

This clonotype was seen a handful of times. The chain employs TRBV29-1 and TRBJ2-1; D not certain. V lost 6 bases and J 7 bases, leaving 13 bases between the germline ends. The germline CDR1 and CDR2 sequences are SQVTM and ANQGSEA. The CDR3 length is 12 residues. The CDR3 loop is CSVAMVGNEQFF. The CDR3 DNA reads as TGCAGCGTCGCCATGGTGGGGAATGAGCAGTTCTTC.

At least ten counts were recorded for this clonotype. The rearrangement uses TRBV28 and TRBJ2-7, with D unclear. Germline V gene lookup returns CDR1 MDHEN and CDR2 SYDVKM. The CDR3 contains 13 residues. Trimming removed 8 bases from V and 3 bases from J, with 14 bases in between. The CDR3 region has the DNA TGTGCCAGCGGAACCACGGTAGGCTACGAGCAGTACTTC. Protein: CASGTTVGYEQYF.

This CDR3 reads CASSFPPNRERNEQFF. The CDR3 DNA follows: TGTGCCAGCAGTTTCCCACCTAACAGGGAGAGGAATGAGCAGTTCTTC. The chain carries TRBV28 and TRBJ2-1; D is possibly TRBD1 (6 bases). Trimming took 3 bases from V and 7 from J, leaving 19 bases between them. The CDR3 covers 16 residues. In germline, CDR1 is MDHEN, CDR2 SYDVKM.

To note about this clonotype: A read error is possible here, since a much larger clone lies one base away. The chain has TRBV11-2 and TRBJ2-7; 10 positions match TRBD1. Germline V CDR1 and CDR2: SGHAT, FQNNGV. CDR3 size: 15 residues. The V segment lost 5 bases and the J segment 4 bases; nucleotides outside the gene matches: 8. The chain's CDR3 is CASSEQGTGVYEQYF. In nucleotides, the CDR3 is TGTGCCAGCAGCGAACAGGGGACAGGGGTGTACGAGCAGTACTTC.

This clonotype was seen many times. The chain joins TRBV11-2 to TRBJ2-5; 7 positions match TRBD1. The trim removed 6 bases at V and 1 base at J, leaving 5 bases unmatched. The CDR3 has 14 amino acids. Germline values: CDR1 SGHAT, CDR2 FQNNGV. The CDR3 nucleotides are TGTGCCAGCAGTTTGGGACAGTTCCAAGAGACCCAGTACTTC. Protein sequence: CASSLGQFQETQYF. The whole variable domain, remainder taken from reference TRBV11-2 and TRBJ2-5, is EAGVAQSPRYKIIEKRQSVAFWCNPISGHATLYWYQQILGQGPKLLIQFQNNGVVDDSQLPKDRFSAERLKGVDSTLKIQPAKLEDSAVYLCASSLGQFQETQYFGPGTRLLVL.